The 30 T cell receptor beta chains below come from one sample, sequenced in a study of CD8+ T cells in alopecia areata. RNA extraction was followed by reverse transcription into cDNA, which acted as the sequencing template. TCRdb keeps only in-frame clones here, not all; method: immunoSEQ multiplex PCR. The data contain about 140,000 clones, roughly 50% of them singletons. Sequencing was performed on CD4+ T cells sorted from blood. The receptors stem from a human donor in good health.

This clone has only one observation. CDR3 residues: CASSPGRGITEAFF. CDR3 DNA: TGTGCCAGCTCACCAGGGAGAGGGATCACTGAAGCTTTCTTT. The rearrangement links TRBV18 to TRBJ1-1; the D is unclear. Per germline, CDR1 KGHSH and CDR2 LQKENI. V lost 2 bases and J 4 bases, leaving 11 bases between the germline ends. CDR3 length: 14 residues.

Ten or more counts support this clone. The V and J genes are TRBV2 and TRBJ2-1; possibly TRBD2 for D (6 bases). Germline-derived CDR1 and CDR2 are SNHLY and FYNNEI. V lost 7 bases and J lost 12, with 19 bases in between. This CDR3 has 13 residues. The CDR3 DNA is TGTGCCAGCACATATCGGGAGTCGTCTCGGCAGTTCTTC. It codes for CASTYRESSRQFF.

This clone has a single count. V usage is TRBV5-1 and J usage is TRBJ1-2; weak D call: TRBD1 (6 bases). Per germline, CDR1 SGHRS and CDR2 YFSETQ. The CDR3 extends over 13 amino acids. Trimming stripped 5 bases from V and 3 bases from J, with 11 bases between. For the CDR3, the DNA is TGCGCCAGCAGAATACAGGGTCACTATGGCTACACCTTC. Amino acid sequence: CASRIQGHYGYTF.

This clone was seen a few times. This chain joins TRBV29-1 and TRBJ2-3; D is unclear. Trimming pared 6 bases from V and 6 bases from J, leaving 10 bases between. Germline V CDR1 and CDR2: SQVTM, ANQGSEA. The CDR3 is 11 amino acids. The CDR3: CSVMTRDTQYF. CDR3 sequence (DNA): TGCAGCGTAATGACAAGGGATACGCAGTATTTT.

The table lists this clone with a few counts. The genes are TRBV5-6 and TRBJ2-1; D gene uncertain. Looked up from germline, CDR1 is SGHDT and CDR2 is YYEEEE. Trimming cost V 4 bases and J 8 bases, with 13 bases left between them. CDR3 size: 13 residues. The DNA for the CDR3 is TGTGCCAGCAGCCACGCGCAGGTCGATGAGCAGTTCTTC. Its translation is CASSHAQVDEQFF.

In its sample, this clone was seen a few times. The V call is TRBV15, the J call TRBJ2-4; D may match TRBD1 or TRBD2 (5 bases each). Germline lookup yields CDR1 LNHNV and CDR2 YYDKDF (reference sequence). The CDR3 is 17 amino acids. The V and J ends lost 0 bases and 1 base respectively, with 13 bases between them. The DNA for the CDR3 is TGTGCCACCAGCAGAGAGCTCCAGGGAGCGGCCAAAAACATTCAGTACTTC. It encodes CATSRELQGAAKNIQYF.

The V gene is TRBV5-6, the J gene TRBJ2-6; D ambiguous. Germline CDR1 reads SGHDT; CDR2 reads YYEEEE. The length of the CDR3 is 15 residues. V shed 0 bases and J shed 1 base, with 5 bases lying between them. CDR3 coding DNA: TGTGCCAGCAGCTTGGCAGGTTCTGGGGCCAACGTCCTGACTTTC. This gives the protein CASSLAGSGANVLTF.

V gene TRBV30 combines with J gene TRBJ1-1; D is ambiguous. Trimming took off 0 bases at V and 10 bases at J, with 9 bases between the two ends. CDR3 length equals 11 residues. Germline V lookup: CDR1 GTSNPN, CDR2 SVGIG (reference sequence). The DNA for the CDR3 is TGTGCCTGGAGTGTTGGGGTTGGAGCTTTCTTT. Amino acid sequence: CAWSVGVGAFF.

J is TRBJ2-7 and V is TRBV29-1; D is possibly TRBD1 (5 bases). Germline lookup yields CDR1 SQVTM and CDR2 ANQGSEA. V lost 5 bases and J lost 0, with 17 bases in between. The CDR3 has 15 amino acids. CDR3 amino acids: CSVSDSTRSSYEQYF. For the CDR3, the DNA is TGCAGCGTTTCCGACAGCACAAGGAGCTCCTACGAGCAGTACTTC.

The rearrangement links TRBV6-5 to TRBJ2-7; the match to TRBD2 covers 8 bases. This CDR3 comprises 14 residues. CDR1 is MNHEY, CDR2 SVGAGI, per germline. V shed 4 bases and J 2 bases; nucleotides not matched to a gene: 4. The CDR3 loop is CASSSSGGTYEQYF. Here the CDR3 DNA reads TGTGCCAGCAGTTCCTCGGGAGGGACCTACGAGCAGTACTTC.

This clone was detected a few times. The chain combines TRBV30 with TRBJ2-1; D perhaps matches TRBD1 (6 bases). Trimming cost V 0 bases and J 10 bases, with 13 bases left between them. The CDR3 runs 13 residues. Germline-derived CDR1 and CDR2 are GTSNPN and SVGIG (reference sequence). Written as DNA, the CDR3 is TGTGCCTGGAGTGTCGGAGAGGGGACAGAGCAGTTCTTC. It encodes CAWSVGEGTEQFF. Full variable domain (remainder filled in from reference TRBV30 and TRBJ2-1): SQTIHQWPATLVQPVGSPLSLECTVEGTSNPNLYWYRQAAGRGLQLLFYSVGIGQISSEVPQNLSASRPQDRQFILSSKKLLLSDSGFYLCAWSVGEGTEQFFGPGTRLTVL.

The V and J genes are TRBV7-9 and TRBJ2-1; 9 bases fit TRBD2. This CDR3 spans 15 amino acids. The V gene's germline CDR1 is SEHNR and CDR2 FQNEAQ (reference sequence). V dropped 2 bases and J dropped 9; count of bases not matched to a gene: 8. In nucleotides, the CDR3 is TGTGCCAGCAGCTTAACCTTAGCGGGAGCTGCTGAGCAGTTCTTC. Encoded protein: CASSLTLAGAAEQFF.

The CDR3 DNA follows: TGTGCCAGCTCACCGGACGTAGGAGAGACCCAGTACTTC. Residues: CASSPDVGETQYF. The genes are TRBV18 and TRBJ2-5; D call uncertain. V lost 3 bases and J 4 bases, leaving 9 bases between the germline ends. Germline V lookup: CDR1 KGHSH, CDR2 LQKENI. This CDR3 has 13 amino acids.

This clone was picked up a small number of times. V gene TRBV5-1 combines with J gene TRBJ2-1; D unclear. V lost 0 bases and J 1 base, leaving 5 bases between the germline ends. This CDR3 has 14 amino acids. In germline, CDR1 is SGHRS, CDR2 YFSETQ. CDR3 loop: CASSLVGSYNEQFF. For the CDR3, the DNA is TGCGCCAGCAGCTTGGTAGGGTCCTACAATGAGCAGTTCTTC. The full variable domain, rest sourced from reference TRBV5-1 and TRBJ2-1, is KAGVTQTPRYLIKTRGQQVTLSCSPISGHRSVSWYQQTPGQGLQFLFEYFSETQRNKGNFPGRFSGRQFSNSRSEMNVSTLELGDSALYLCASSLVGSYNEQFFGPGTRLTVL.

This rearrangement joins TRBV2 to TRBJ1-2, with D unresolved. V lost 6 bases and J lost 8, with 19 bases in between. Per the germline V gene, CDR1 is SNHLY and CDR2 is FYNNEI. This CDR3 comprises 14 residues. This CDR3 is CASRREGGNLGYTF. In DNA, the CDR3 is TGTGCCAGCAGGAGGGAGGGAGGGAATTTGGGCTACACCTTC.

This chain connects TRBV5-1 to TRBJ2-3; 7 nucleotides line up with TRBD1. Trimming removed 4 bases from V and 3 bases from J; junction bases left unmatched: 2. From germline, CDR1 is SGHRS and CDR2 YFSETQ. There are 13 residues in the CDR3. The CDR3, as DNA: TGCGCCAGCAGCGCACAGGGGACAGATACGCAGTATTTT. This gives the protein CASSAQGTDTQYF.

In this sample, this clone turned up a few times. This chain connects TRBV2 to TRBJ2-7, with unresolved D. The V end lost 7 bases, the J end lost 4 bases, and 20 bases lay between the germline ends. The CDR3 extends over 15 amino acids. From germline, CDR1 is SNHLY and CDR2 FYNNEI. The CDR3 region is CASNMKGPKLYEQYF. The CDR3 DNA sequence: TGTGCCAGCAACATGAAGGGTCCCAAGTTATACGAGCAGTACTTC.

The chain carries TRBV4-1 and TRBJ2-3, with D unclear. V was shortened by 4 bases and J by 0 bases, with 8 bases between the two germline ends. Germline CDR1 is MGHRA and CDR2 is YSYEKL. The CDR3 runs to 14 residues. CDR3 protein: CASSPLGSTDTQYF. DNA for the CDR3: TGCGCCAGCAGCCCCCTGGGAAGCACAGATACGCAGTATTTT.

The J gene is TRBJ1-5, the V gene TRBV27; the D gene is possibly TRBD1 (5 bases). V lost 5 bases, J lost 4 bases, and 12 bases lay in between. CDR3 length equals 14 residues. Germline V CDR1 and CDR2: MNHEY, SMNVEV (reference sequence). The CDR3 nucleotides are TGTGCCAGCAGTCCCGGGGGTGGAAATCAGCCCCAGCATTTT. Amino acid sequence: CASSPGGGNQPQHF.

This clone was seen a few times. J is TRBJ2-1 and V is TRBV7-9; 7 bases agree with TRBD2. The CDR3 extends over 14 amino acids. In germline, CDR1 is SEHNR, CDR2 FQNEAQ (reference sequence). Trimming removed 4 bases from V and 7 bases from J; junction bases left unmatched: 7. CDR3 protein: CASSSRTSANEQFF. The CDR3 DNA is TGTGCCAGCAGCTCGAGAACTAGCGCGAATGAGCAGTTCTTC.

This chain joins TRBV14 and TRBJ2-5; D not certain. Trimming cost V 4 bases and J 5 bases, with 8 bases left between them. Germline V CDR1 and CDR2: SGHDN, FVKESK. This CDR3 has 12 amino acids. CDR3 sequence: CASSLTRETQYF. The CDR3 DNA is TGTGCCAGCAGCCTTACAAGGGAGACCCAGTACTTC.

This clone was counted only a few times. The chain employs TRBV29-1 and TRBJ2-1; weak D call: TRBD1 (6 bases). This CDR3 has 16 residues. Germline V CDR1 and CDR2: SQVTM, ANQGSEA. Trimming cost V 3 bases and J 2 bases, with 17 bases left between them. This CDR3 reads CSVDGLVNRAYNEQFF. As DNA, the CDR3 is TGCAGCGTTGACGGTTTGGTGAACAGGGCCTACAATGAGCAGTTCTTC.

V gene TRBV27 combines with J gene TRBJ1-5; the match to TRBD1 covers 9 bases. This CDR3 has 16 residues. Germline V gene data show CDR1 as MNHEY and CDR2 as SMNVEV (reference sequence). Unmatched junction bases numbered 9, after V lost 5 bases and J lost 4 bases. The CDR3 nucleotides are TGTGCCAGCAGTGCCTTGGGACAGGGAATGAATCAGCCCCAGCATTTT. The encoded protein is CASSALGQGMNQPQHF.

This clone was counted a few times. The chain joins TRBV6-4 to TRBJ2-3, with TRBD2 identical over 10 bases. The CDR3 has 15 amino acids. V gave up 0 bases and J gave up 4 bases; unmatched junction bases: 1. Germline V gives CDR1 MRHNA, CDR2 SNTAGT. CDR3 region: CASSDSAGGADTQYF. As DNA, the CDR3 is TGTGCCAGCAGTGACTCAGCGGGAGGGGCAGATACGCAGTATTTT.

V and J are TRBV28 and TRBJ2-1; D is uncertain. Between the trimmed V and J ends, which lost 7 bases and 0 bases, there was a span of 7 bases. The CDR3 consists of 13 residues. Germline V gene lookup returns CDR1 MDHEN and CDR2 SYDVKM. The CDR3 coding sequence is TGTGCCAGCAACAGCCGCTCCTACAATGAGCAGTTCTTC. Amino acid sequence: CASNSRSYNEQFF.

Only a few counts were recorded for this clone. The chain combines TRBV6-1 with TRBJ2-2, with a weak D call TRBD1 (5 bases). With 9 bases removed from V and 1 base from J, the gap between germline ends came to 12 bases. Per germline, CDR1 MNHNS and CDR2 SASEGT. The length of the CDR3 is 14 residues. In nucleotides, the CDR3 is TGTGCCAGTATCCTAACAGGGAACACCGGGGAGCTGTTTTTT. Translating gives CASILTGNTGELFF.

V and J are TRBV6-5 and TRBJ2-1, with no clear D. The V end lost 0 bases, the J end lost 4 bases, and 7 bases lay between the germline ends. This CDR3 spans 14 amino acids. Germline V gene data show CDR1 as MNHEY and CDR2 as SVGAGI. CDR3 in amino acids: CASSYSGKYNEQFF. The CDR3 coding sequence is TGTGCCAGCAGTTACTCGGGCAAATACAATGAGCAGTTCTTC.

In DNA form, the CDR3 reads TGTGCCAGCAGCCTTAGGGGGCCCGAAGAGACCCAGTACTTC. As protein: CASSLRGPEETQYF. The chain employs TRBV6-5 and TRBJ2-5, with 7 bases that match TRBD1. The V segment lost 6 bases and the J segment 3 bases; nucleotides outside the gene matches: 7. CDR3 length: 14 residues. Germline values: CDR1 MNHEY, CDR2 SVGAGI.

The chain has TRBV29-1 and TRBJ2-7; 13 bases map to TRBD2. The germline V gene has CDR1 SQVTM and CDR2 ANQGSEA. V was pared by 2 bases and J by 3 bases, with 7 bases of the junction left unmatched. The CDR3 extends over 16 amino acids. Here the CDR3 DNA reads TGCAGCGTTGAATTAAGGACTAGCGGGAGAAACTACGAGCAGTACTTC. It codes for CSVELRTSGRNYEQYF.

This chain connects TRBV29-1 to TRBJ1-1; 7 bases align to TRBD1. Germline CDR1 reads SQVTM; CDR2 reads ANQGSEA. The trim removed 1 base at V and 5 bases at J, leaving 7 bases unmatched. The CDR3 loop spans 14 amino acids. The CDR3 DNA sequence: TGCAGCGTTGAAGTTCAGGGGGGAAGAACTGAAGCTTTCTTT. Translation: CSVEVQGGRTEAFF.